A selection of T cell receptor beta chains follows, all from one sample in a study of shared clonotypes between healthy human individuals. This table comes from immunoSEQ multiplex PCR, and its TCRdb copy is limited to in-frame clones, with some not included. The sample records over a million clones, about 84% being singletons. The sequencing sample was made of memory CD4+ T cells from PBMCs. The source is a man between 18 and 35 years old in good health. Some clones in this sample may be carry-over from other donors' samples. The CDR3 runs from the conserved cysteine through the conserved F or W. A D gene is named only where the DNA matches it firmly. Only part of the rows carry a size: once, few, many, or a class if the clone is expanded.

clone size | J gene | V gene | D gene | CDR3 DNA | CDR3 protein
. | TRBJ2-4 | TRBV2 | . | TGTGCCAGCAGTGAATACATTCAGTACTTC | CASSEYIQYF
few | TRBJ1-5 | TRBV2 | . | TGTGCCAGCAGGCAGGAAAATAGCAATCAGCCCCAGCATTTT | CASRQENSNQPQHF
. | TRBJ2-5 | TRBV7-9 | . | TGTGCCAGCAGCATCGGGACAAGAGGGGAGACCCAGTACTTC | CASSIGTRGETQYF
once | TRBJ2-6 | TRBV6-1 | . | TGTGCCAGCAGCTTGTACTCTGGGGCCAACGTCCTGACTTTC | CASSLYSGANVLTF
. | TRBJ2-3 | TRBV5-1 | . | TGCGCCAGCAGCTTGCATTCAGTAGAACAGGGTAGGGATACGCAGTATTTT | CASSLHSVEQGRDTQYF
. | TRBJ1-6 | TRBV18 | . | TGTGCCAGTTCACGGGACCCAATGAGTTCACCCCTCCACTTT | CASSRDPMSSPLHF
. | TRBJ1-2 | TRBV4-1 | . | TGCGCCAGCAGCCAAGAGATTGGCAGGTCCTATGGCTACACCTTC | CASSQEIGRSYGYTF
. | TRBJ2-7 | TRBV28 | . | TGTGCCAGCAGTTTATCATGGATCAGGAGAAGCTACGAGCAGTACTTC | CASSLSWIRRSYEQYF
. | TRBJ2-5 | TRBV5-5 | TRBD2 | TGTGCCAGCAGCCCGAGGGGACTAGCGGTCGAGACCCAGTACTTC | CASSPRGLAVETQYF
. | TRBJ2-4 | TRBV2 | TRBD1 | TGTGCCAGCAGGGGGACAGGGGCGGTGAACATTCAGTACTTC | CASRGTGAVNIQYF
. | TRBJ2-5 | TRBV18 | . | TGTGCCAGCTCACCCGCGGAGACCCAGTACTTC | CASSPAETQYF
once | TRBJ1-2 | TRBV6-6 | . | TGTGCCAGCAGTGATCAAGCGGTCGGTGGCTACACCTTC | CASSDQAVGGYTF
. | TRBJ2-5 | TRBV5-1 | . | TGCGCCAGCAGCTTGGGTGGAGGAGAGACCCAGTACTTC | CASSLGGGETQYF
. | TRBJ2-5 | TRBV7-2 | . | TGTGCCAGCAGCTTAGCGGCGCCTACCCAAGAGACCCAGTACTTC | CASSLAAPTQETQYF
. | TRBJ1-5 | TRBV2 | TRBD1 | TGTGCCAGCAGTGGGACAGGATCGGGCCAGCCCCAGCATTTT | CASSGTGSGQPQHF
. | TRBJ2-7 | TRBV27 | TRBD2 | TGTGCCAGCGCGGGACTAGCGGGAGGCCACGAGCAGTACTTC | CASAGLAGGHEQYF
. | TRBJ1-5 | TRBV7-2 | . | TGTGCCAGCAGACTCAGGGAGTGCGTGGTCAATCAGCCCCAGCATTTT | CASRLRECVVNQPQHF
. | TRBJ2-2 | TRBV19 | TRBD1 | TGTGCCAGTAGCAGGGACAGAAACACCGGGGAGCTGTTTTTT | CASSRDRNTGELFF
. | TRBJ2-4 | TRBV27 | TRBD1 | TGTGCCAGCGGAGCCCTGGACAGGGTGGCCAAAAACATTCAGTACTTC | CASGALDRVAKNIQYF
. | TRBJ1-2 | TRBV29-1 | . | TGCAGCGTTGGCGGTTTTGGCTACACCTTC | CSVGGFGYTF
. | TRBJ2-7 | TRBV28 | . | TGTGCCAGCAGGGACAGCCTAACCTACGAGCAGTACTTC | CASRDSLTYEQYF
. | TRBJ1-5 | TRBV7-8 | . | TGTGCCAGCAGCCTACGGACGGCCAATCAGCCCCAGCATTTT | CASSLRTANQPQHF
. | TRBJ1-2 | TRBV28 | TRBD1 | TGTGCCAGCAGAACTCCAGGGGGCGATGGCTACACCTTC | CASRTPGGDGYTF
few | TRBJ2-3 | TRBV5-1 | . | TGCGCCAGCAGCTTGGCCGGTATCACTCTCACAGATACGCAGTATTTT | CASSLAGITLTDTQYF
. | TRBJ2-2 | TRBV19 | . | TGTGCCAGTAGTCCCAGGAACACCGGGGAGCTGTTTTTT | CASSPRNTGELFF
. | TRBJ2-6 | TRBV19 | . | TGTGCCAGTATGTGGTTCTCTGGGGCCAACGTCCTGACTTTC | CASMWFSGANVLTF
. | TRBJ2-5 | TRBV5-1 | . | TGCGCCAGCAGCTGGGGGGACAGCACTCAAGAGACCCAGTACTTC | CASSWGDSTQETQYF
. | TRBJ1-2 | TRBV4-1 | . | TGCGCCAGCAGCCGAGGCGCCGGGACGTCTAACTATGGCTACACCTTC | CASSRGAGTSNYGYTF
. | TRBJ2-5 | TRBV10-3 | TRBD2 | TGTGCCATCAGTATGGGGCCTAGCGGGGCACAAGAGACCCAGTACTTC | CAISMGPSGAQETQYF
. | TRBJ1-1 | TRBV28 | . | TGTGCCAGCAGTCCAAGACTCCCTGAAGCTTTCTTT | CASSPRLPEAFF
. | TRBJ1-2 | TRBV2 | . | TGTGCCAGCAGTGAAATAATGGGCTATGGCTACACCTTC | CASSEIMGYGYTF
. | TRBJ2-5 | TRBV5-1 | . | TGCGCCAGCAGCTGGGGACGGGAGCAAGAGACCCAGTACTTC | CASSWGREQETQYF
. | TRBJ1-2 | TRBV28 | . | TGTGCCAGCAGAATTCCGGGACCGGGGCCTGGCTACACCTTC | CASRIPGPGPGYTF
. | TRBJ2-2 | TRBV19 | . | TGTGCCAGTGGAGGGACGGCGAACACCGGGGAGCTGTTTTTT | CASGGTANTGELFF
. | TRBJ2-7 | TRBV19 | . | TGTGCCAGTACCTATGAATGGAACAGCTACGAGCAGTACTTC | CASTYEWNSYEQYF
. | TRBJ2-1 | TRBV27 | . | TGTGCCAGCAATCTAGGAGCGGCCTCCTACAATGAGCAGTTCTTC | CASNLGAASYNEQFF
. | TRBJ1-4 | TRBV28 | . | TGTGCCAGCAGTTTACGGGGGCCCGCAACTAATGAAAAACTGTTTTTT | CASSLRGPATNEKLFF
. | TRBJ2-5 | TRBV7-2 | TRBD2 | TGTGCCAGCAGCAATCAATTCGGGACTAGCGGGGACGTTCAAGAGACCCAGTACTTC | CASSNQFGTSGDVQETQYF
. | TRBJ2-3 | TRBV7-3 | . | TGTGCCAGCAGCCTAGGGGCATCTGGGAGTAGTGATACGCAGTATTTT | CASSLGASGSSDTQYF
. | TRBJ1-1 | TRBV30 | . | TGTGCCTGGAAAATTTCTTTCTTAGGGGAAGCTTTCTTT | CAWKISFLGEAFF
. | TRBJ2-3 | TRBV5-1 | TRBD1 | TGCGCCAGCAGCTTGGCGGGACAGGACACAGATACGCAGTATTTT | CASSLAGQDTDTQYF
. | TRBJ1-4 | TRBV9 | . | TGTGCCAGCAGCGTAAATCCGGGAGGGGGACGAGAAAAACTGTTTTTT | CASSVNPGGGREKLFF
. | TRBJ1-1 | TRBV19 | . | TGTGCCAGTAGTAGGCAGGGGATTGGGTTCCGGATCACTGAAGCTTTCTTT | CASSRQGIGFRITEAFF
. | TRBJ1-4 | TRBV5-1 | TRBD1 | TGCGCCAGCAGTGGAGGACAGGGGGCATCGGCTAATGAAAAACTGTTTTTT | CASSGGQGASANEKLFF
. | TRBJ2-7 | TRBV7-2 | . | TGTGCCAGCAGCTTAGACCATTCCTACGAGCAGTACTTC | CASSLDHSYEQYF
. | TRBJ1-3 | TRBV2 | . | TGTGCCAGCAGTGATATTGGCTCTGGAAACACCATATATTTT | CASSDIGSGNTIYF
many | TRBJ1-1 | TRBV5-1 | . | TGCGCCAGCAGCGGCAGTTCGAACACTGAAGCTTTCTTT | CASSGSSNTEAFF
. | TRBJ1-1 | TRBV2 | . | TGTGCCAGCAGTGCGGAACAGCTGATGAACACTGAAGCTTTCTTT | CASSAEQLMNTEAFF
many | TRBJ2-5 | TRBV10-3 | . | TGTGCCATCAGTGAATCGGAAATTAAAGAGACCCAGTACTTC | CAISESEIKETQYF
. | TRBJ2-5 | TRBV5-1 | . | TGCGCCAGCAGCTTGGCAGCGAGCGTCATCCAAGAGACCCAGTACTTC | CASSLAASVIQETQYF
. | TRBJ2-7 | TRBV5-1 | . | TGCGCCGGCAGCATCCGACAGGCACCTTTAGACGAGCAGTACTTC | CAGSIRQAPLDEQYF
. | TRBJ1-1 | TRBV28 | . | TGTGCCAGCAGACTAGACCAGGGTTACACTGAAGCTTTCTTT | CASRLDQGYTEAFF
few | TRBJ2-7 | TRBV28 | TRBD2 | TGTGCCAGCAGTTTAGGTGGGGGGGTCGGGTACGAGCAGTACTTC | CASSLGGGVGYEQYF
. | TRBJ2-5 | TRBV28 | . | TGTGCCAGCAGTTTCAGGGGAGGTGGGGACTTC | CASSFRGGGDF
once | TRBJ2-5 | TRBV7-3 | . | TGTGCCAGCAGCTTAAACCAACAAGAGACCCAGTACTTC | CASSLNQQETQYF
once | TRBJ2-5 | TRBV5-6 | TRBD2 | TGTGCCAGCAGCGGAACGACTAGCGGGAGCCAAGAGACCCAGTACTTC | CASSGTTSGSQETQYF
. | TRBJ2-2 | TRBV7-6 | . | TGTGCCAGCAGCTTCCCCTCCGGGGAGCTGTTTTTT | CASSFPSGELFF